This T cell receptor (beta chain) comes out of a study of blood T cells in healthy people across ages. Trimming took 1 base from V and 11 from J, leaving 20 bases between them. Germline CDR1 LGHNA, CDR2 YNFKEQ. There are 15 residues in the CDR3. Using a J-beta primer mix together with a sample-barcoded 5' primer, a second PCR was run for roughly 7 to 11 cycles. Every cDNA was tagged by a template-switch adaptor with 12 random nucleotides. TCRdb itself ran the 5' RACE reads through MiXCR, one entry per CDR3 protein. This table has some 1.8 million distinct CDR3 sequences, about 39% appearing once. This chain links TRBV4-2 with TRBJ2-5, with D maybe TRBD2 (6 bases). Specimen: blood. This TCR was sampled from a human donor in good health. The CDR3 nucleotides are TGTGCCAGCAGCCAAGGGGCGGGACGGTACAATGAGCAGTACTTC. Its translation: CASSQGAGRYNEQYF.